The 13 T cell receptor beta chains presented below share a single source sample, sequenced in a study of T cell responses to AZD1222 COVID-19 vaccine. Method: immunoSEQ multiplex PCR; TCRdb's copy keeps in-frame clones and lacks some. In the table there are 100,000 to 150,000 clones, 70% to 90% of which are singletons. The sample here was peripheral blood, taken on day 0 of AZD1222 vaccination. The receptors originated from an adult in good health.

CDR3 amino acids: CTSSQVRGGSTDTQYF. The CDR3 coding sequence is TGCACCAGCAGCCAAGTGCGGGGGGGAAGCACAGATACGCAGTATTTT. This chain links TRBV1 with TRBJ2-3; TRBD2, as called in the table, went unchecked against the DNA. TRBV1 is labeled a pseudogene. The CDR3 extends over 16 amino acids.

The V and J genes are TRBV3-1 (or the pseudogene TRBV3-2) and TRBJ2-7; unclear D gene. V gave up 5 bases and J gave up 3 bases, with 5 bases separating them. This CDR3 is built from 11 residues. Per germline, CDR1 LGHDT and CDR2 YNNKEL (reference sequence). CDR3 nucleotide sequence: TGTGCCAGCAGCTTAAGCTACGAGCAGTACTTC. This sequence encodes CASSLSYEQYF.

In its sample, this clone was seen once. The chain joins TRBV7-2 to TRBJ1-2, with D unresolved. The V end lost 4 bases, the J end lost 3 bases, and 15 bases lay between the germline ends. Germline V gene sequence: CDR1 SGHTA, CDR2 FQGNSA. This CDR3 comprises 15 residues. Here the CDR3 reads CASSSSWPEDYGYTF. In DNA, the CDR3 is TGTGCCAGCAGCTCCAGCTGGCCGGAGGACTATGGCTACACCTTC. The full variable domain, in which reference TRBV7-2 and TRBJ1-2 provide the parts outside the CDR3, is GAGVSQSPSNKVTEKGKDVELRCDPISGHTALYWYRQSLGQGLEFLIYFQGNSAPDKSGLPSDRFSAERTGGSVSTLTIQRTQQEDSAVYLCASSSSWPEDYGYTFGSGTRLTVV.

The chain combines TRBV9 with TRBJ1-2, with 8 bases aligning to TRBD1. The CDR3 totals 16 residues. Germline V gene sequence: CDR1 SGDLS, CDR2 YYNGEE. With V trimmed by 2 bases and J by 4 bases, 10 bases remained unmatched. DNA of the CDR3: TGTGCCAGCAGCGTCGGACAGGGTGGAATGGGCTATGGCTACACCTTC. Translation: CASSVGQGGMGYGYTF. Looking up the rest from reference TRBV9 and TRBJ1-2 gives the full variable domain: DSGVTQTPKHLITATGQRVTLRCSPRSGDLSVYWYQQSLDQGLQFLIQYYNGEERAKGNILERFSAQQFPDLHSELNLSSLELGDSALYFCASSVGQGGMGYGYTFGSGTRLTVV.

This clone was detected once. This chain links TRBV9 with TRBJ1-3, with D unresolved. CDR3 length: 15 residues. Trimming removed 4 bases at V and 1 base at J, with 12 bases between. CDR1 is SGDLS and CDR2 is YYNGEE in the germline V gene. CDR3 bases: TGTGCCAGCAGCTACCGGTGGGGTTCTGGAAACACCATATATTTT. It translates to CASSYRWGSGNTIYF.

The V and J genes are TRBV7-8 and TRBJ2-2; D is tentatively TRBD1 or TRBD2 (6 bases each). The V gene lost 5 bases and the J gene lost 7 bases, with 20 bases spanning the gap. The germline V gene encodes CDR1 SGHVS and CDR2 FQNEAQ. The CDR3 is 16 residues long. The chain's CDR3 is CASSPPWSGGGGELFF. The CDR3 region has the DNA TGTGCCAGCAGCCCCCCTTGGTCCGGGGGCGGCGGGGAGCTGTTTTTT. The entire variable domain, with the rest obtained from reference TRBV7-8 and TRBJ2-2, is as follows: GAGVSQSPRYKVAKRGQDVALRCDPISGHVSLFWYQQALGQGPEFLTYFQNEAQLDKSGLPSDRFFAERPEGSVSTLKIQRTQQEDSAVYLCASSPPWSGGGGELFFGEGSRLTVL.

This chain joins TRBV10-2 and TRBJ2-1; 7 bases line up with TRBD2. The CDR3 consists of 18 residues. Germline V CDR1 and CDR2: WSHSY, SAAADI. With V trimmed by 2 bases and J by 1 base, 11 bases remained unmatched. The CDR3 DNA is TGCGCCAGCAGTGAGGTTTTGGGGGGGGTCCTGTCCTACAATGAGCAGTTCTTC. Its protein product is CASSEVLGGVLSYNEQFF.

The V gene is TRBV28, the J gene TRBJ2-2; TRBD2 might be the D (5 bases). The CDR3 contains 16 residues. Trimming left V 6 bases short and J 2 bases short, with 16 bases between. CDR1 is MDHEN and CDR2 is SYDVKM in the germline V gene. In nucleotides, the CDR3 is TGTGCCAGCAGCCCCCGGGGAGCAGCAAACACCGGGGAGCTGTTTTTT. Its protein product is CASSPRGAANTGELFF.

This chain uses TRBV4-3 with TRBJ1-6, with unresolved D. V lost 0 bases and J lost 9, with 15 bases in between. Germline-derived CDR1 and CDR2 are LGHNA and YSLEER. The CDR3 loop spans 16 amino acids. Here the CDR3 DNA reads TGCGCCAGCAGCCAAGATCTGGGCCTGGAAGGTTCACCCCTCCACTTT. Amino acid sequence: CASSQDLGLEGSPLHF.

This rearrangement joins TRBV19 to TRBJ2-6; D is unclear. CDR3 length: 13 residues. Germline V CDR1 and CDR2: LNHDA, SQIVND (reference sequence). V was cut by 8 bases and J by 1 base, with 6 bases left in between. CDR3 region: CASQRSGANVLTF. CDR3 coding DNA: TGTGCCAGTCAACGATCTGGGGCCAACGTCCTGACTTTC.

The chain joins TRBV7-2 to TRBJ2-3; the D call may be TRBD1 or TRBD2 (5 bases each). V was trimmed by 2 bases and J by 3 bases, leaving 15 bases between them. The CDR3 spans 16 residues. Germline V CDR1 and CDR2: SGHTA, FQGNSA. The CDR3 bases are TGTGCCAGCAGCTTACCTGTTTACGGGGCAACAGATACGCAGTATTTT. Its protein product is CASSLPVYGATDTQYF.

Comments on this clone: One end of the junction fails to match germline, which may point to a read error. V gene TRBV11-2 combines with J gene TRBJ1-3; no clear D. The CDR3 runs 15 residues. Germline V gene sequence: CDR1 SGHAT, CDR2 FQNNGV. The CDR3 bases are TGTGCCAGCAGCCTAGAAAGGGCAGGTGGAAACACCATATATTTT. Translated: CASSLERAGGNTIYF.

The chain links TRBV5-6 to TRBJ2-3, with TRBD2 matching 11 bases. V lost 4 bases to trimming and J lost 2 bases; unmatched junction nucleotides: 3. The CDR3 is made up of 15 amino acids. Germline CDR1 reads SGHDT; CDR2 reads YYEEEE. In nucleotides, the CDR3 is TGTGCCAGCAGCAGACTAGCGGGGAACACAGATACGCAGTATTTT. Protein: CASSRLAGNTDTQYF. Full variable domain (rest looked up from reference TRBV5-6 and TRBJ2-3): DAGVTQSPTHLIKTRGQQVTLRCSPKSGHDTVSWYQQALGQGPQFIFQYYEEEERQRGNFPDRFSGHQFPNYSSELNVNALLLGDSALYLCASSRLAGNTDTQYFGPGTRLTVL.